The entry below gives a single T cell receptor (beta chain) sequence along with its context. Original methodology: Amplifying reference gene primers gave estimates of nucleated cell counts. Using immunoSEQ multiplex PCR, the repertoire was profiled, and TCRdb retains in-frame clones only, with some absent. The V and J calls and clone size come from that table; D and trimming were worked out from the DNA. This sample yields under 200,000 clones, of which 60% to 85% are seen a single time; around 2.7% belongs to the top ten. The data stem from a study of blood T cell repertoires in COVID-19. Overall study context: Both acute and convalescent COVID-19 samples were obtained from the United States, Italy and Spain. PBMCs, B-cell-depleted T cells, or T cells were the source of the cDNA or gDNA that made up the material.

The CDR3 runs to 15 residues. The germline V gene has CDR1 SGHAT and CDR2 FQNNGV. Trimming at V came to 1 base and at J to 5 bases, leaving 3 bases not matched to a gene. Sample: peripheral blood. V usage is TRBV11-2 and J usage is TRBJ1-4, with 8 bases fitting TRBD1. This TCR derives from a man between 65 and 85 years old with acute or convalescent COVID-19. CDR3 sequence: CASSLGGQGNEKLFF. As DNA, the CDR3 is TGTGCCAGCAGCTTAGGCGGACAGGGAAATGAAAAACTGTTTTTT. Together with reference TRBV11-2 and TRBJ1-4, the CDR3 gives the full variable domain: EAGVAQSPRYKIIEKRQSVAFWCNPISGHATLYWYQQILGQGPKLLIQFQNNGVVDDSQLPKDRFSAERLKGVDSTLKIQPAKLEDSAVYLCASSLGGQGNEKLFFGSGTQLSVL.